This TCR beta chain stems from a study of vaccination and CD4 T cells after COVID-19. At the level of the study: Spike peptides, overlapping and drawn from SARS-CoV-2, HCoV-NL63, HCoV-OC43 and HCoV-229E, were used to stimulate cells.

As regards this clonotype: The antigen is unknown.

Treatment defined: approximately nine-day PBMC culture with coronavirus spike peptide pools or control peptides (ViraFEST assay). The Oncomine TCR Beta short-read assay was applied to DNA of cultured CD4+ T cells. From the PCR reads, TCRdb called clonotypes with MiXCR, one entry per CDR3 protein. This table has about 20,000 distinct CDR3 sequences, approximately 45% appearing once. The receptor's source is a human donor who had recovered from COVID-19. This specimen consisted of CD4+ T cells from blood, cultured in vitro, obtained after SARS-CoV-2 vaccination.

CDR3 residues: CASSPLGNTIYF. For the CDR3, the DNA is TGTGCCAGCAGCCCCCTCGGAAACACCATATATTTT. The rearrangement joins TRBV7-9 to TRBJ1-3; no firm D call. The V end was cut by 5 bases, the J end by 4 bases, with 6 bases between. CDR1 SEHNR and CDR2 FQNEAQ come from the germline V gene (reference sequence). CDR3 length: 12 residues.